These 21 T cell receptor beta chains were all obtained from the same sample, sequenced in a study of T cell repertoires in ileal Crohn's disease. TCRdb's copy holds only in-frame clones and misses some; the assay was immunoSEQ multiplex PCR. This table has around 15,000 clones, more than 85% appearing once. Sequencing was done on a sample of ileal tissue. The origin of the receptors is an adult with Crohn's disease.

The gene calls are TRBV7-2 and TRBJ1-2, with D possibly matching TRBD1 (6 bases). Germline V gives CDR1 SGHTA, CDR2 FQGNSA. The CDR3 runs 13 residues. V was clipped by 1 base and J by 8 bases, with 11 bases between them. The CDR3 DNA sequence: TGTGCCAGCAGCTTAGTAAGAACAGGGGGCTACACCTTC. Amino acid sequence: CASSLVRTGGYTF.

The CDR3 protein is CSAGDRGPYEQYF. CDR3 DNA sequence: TGCAGCGCCGGCGACAGGGGCCCCTACGAGCAGTACTTC. The chain has TRBV29-1 and TRBJ2-7; 8 bases fit TRBD1. Germline V lookup: CDR1 SQVTM, CDR2 ANQGSEA. The CDR3 spans 13 residues. V was pared by 7 bases and J by 2 bases, with 7 bases of the junction left unmatched.

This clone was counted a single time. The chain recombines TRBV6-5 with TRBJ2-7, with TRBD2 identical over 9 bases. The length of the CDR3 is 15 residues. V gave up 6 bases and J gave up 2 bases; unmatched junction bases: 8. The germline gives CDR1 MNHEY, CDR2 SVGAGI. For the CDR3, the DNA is TGTGCCAGCAGCTACAGGCGCGGGGGGGCCTACGAGCAGTACTTC. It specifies CASSYRRGGAYEQYF.

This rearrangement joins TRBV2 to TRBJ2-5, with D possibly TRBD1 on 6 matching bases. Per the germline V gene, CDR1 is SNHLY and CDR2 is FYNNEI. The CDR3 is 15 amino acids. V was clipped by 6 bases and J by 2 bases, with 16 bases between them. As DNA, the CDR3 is TGTGCCAGCAGGCCATCGGACAGAGGACAAGAGACCCAGTACTTC. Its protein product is CASRPSDRGQETQYF.

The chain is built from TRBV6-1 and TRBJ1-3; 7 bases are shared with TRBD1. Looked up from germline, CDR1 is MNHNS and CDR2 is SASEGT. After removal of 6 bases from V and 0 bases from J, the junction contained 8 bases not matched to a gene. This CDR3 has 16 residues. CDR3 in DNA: TGTGCCAGCAGGGAACTGGGACAGCTCTCTGGAAACACCATATATTTT. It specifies CASRELGQLSGNTIYF.

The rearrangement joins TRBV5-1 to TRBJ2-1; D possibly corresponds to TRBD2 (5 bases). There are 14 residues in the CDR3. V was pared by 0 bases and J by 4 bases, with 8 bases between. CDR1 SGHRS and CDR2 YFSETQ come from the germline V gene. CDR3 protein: CASSLGGGYNEQFF. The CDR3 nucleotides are TGCGCCAGCAGCTTGGGAGGAGGTTACAATGAGCAGTTCTTC.

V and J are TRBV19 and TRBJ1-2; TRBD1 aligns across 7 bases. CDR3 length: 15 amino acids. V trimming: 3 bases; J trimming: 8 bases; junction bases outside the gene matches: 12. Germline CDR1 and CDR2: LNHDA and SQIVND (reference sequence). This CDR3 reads CASSIAKGGKNGYTF. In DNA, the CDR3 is TGTGCCAGTAGTATTGCGAAAGGGGGCAAGAACGGCTACACCTTC.

The CDR3 coding sequence is TGTGCCAGCAGCTTAGTACCCCGGTACCAAGAGACCCAGTACTTC. Translation: CASSLVPRYQETQYF. V gene TRBV7-6 combines with J gene TRBJ2-5, with D unresolved. The CDR3 has 15 residues. Germline V gene lookup returns CDR1 SGHVS and CDR2 FNYEAQ. Trimming removed 1 base at V and 0 bases at J, with 9 bases between.

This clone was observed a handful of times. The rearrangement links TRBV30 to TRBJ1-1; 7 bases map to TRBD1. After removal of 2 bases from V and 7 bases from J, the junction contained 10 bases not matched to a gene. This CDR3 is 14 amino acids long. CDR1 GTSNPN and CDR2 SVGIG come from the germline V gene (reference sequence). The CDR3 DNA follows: TGTGCCTGGAGTAGGGGACAGCCGGTTAGTGAAGCTTTCTTT. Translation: CAWSRGQPVSEAFF.

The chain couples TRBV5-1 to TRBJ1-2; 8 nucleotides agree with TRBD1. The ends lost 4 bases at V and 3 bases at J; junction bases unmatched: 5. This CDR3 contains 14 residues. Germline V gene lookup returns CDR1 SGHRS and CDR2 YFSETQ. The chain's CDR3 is CASSTGQGYYGYTF. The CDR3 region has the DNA TGCGCCAGCAGCACCGGACAGGGATACTATGGCTACACCTTC. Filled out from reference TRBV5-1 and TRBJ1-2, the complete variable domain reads KAGVTQTPRYLIKTRGQQVTLSCSPISGHRSVSWYQQTPGQGLQFLFEYFSETQRNKGNFPGRFSGRQFSNSRSEMNVSTLELGDSALYLCASSTGQGYYGYTFGSGTRLTVV.

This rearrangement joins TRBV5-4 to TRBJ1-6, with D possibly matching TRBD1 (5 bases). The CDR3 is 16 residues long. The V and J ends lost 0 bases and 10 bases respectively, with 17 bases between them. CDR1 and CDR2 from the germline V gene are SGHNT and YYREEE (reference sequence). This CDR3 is CASSLGFRDSGSPLHF. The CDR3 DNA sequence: TGTGCCAGCAGCTTGGGTTTTCGGGACTCTGGGTCACCCCTCCACTTT.

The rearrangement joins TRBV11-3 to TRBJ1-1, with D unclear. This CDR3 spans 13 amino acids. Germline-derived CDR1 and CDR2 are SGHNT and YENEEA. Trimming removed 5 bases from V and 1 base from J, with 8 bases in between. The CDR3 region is CASSEHGNTEAFF. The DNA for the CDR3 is TGTGCCAGCAGCGAACATGGGAACACTGAAGCTTTCTTT.

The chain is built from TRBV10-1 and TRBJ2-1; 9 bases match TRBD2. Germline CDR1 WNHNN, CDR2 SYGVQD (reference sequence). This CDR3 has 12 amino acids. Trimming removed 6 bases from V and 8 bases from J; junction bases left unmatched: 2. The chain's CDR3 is CASSRGGDEQFF. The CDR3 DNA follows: TGCGCCAGCAGCCGCGGGGGGGATGAGCAGTTCTTC.

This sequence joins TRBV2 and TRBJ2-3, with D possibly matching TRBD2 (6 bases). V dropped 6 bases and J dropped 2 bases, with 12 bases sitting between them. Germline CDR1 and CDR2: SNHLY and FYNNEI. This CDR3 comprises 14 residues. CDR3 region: CASSWDSFTDTQYF. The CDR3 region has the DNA TGTGCCAGCAGCTGGGACTCCTTCACAGATACGCAGTATTTT.

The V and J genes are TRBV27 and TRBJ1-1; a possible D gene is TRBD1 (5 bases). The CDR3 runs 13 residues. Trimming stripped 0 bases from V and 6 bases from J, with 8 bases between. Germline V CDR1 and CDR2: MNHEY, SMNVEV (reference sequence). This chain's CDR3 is CASSLSARAEAFF. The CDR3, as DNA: TGTGCCAGCAGTTTATCGGCCAGGGCTGAAGCTTTCTTT.

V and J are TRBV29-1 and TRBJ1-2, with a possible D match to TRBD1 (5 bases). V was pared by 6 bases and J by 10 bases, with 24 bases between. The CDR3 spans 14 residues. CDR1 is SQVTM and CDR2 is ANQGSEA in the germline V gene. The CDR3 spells CSVLKDTSGGLYTF. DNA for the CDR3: TGCAGCGTCCTAAAGGACACAAGCGGAGGGCTCTACACCTTC.

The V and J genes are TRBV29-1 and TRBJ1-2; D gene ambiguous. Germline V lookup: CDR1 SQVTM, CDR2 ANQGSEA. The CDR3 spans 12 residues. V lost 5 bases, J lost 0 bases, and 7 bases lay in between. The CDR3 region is CSVSSANYGYTF. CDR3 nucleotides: TGCAGCGTTAGTTCGGCTAACTATGGCTACACCTTC. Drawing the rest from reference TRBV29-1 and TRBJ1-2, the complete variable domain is SAVISQKPSRDICQRGTSLTIQCQVDSQVTMMFWYRQQPGQSLTLIATANQGSEATYESGFVIDKFPISRPNLTFSTLTVSNMSPEDSSIYLCSVSSANYGYTFGSGTRLTVV.

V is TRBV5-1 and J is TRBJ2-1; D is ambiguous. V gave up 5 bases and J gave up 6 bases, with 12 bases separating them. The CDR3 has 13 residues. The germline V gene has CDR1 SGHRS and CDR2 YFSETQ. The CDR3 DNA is TGCGCCAGCAGAAACGTTCTCAGCAATGAGCAGTTCTTC. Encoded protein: CASRNVLSNEQFF.

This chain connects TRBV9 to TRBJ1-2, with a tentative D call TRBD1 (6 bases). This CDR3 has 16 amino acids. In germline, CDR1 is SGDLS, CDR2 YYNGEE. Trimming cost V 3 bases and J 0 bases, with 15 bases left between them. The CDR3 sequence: CASSGGGQGANYGYTF. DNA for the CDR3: TGTGCCAGCAGCGGGGGGGGGCAGGGAGCTAACTATGGCTACACCTTC.

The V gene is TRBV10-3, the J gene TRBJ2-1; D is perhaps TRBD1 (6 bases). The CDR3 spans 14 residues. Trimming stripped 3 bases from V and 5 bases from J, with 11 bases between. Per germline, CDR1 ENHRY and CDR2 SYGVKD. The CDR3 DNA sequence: TGTGCCATCAGTGATGGGACACTAAACAATGAGCAGTTCTTC. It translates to CAISDGTLNNEQFF.

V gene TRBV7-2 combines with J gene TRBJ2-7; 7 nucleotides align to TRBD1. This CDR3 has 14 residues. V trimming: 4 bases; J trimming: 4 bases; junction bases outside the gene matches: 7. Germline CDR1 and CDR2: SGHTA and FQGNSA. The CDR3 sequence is CASSSPTGTYEQYF. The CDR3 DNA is TGTGCCAGCAGCTCCCCGACAGGGACGTACGAGCAGTACTTC.